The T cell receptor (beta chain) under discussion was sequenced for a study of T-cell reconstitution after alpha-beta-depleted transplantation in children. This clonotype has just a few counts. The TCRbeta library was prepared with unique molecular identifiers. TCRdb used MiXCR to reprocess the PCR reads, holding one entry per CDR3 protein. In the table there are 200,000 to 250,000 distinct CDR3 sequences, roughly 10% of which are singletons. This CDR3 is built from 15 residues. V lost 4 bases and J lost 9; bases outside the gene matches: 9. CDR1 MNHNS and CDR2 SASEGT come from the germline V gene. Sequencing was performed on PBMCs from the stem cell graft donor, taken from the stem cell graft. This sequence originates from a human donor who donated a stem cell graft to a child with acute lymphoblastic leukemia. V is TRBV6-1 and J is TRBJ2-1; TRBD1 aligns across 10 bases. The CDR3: CASSARDRGYLEQFF. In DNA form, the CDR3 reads TGTGCCAGCAGTGCCCGGGACAGGGGCTATCTTGAGCAGTTCTTC.